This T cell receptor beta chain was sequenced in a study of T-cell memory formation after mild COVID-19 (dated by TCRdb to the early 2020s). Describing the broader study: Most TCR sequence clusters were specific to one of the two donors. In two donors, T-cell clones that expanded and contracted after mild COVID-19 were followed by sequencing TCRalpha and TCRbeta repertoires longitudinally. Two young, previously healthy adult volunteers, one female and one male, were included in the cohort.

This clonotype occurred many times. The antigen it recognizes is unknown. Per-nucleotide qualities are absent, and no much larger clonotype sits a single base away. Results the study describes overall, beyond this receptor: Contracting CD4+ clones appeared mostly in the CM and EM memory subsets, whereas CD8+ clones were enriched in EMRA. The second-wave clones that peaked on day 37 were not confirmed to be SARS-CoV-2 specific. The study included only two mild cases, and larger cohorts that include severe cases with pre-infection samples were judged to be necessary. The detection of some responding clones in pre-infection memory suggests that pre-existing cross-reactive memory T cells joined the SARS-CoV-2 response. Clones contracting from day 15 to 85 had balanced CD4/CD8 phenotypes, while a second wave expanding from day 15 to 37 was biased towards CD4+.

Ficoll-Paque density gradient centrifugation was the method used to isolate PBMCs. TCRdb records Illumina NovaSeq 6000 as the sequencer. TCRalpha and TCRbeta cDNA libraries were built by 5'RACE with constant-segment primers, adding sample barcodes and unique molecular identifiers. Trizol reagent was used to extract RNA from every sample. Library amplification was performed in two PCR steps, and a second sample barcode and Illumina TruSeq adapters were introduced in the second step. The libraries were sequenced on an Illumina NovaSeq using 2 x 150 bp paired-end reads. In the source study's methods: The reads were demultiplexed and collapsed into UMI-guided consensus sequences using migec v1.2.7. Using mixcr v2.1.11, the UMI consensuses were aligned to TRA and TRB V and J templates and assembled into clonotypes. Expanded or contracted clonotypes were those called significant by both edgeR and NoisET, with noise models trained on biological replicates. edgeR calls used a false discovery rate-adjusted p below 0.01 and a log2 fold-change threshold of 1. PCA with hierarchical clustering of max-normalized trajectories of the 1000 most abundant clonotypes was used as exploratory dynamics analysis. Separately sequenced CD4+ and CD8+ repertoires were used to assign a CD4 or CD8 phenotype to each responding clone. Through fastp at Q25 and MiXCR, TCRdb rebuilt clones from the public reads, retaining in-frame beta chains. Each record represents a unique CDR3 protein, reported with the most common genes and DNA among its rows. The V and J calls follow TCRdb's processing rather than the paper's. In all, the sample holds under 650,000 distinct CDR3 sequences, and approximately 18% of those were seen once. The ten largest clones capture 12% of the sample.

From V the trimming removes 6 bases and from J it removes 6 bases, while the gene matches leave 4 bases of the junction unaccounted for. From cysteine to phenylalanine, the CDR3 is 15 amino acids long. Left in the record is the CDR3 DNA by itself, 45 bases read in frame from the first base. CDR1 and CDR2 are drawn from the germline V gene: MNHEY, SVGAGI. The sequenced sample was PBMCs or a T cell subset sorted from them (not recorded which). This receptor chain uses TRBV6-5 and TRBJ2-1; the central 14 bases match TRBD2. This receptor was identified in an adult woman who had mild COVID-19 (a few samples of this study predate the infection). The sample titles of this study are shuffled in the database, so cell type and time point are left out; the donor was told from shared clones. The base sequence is TGTGCCAGCAGGGGGGGACTAGCGGGGGCCAATGAGCAGTTCTTC. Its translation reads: CASRGGLAGANEQFF.